The 27 T cell receptor beta chains below all came from one sample that was sequenced in a study of vaccination and CD4 T cells after COVID-19. Treatment in this sample: approximately 9-day PBMC culture with coronavirus spike peptide pools or control peptides (ViraFEST assay). These receptors lack a known antigen. The study sequenced cultured CD4+ T cell DNA using the Oncomine TCR Beta short-read assay. TCRdb called the PCR reads again in MiXCR, with one record for every CDR3 protein. The sample holds over 10,000 distinct CDR3 sequences, 44% seen once. Sample: CD4+ T cells from blood, cultured in vitro. The receptors derive from a human donor who had recovered from COVID-19.

This clonotype was observed a few times. This chain joins TRBV7-9 and TRBJ2-2; 7 bases agree with TRBD1. There are 15 residues in the CDR3. V was clipped by 6 bases and J by 3 bases; unmatched bases: 7. The germline gives CDR1 SEHNR, CDR2 FQNEAQ (reference sequence). The CDR3 loop is CASSSKGADTGELFF. The CDR3 DNA is TGTGCCAGCAGTTCTAAGGGGGCGGACACCGGGGAGCTGTTTTTT.

By share of the sample, this clonotype is medium-sized. J is TRBJ2-1 and V is TRBV7-9, with a tentative D call TRBD2 (5 bases). CDR1 is SEHNR and CDR2 is FQNEAQ in the germline V gene (reference sequence). The CDR3 is 15 residues long. Trimming took off 6 bases at V and 3 bases at J, with 15 bases between the two ends. CDR3 residues: CASRGLERLYNEQFF. The DNA for the CDR3 is TGTGCCAGCAGGGGTCTCGAGCGGCTCTACAATGAGCAGTTCTTC.

J is TRBJ1-3 and V is TRBV12-3 or TRBV12-4; maybe TRBD1 (5 bases). The CDR3 covers 16 residues. Trimming took 3 bases from V and 0 from J, leaving 12 bases between them. The CDR3 DNA reads as TGTGCCAGCAGTTTTTACGCAGGGCGCTCTGGAAACACCATATATTTT. Translating gives CASSFYAGRSGNTIYF.

V and J are TRBV6-1 and TRBJ2-3; 12 nucleotides align to TRBD2. This CDR3 spans 14 amino acids. Germline assignment: CDR1 MNHNS and CDR2 SASEGT. With V trimmed by 9 bases and J by 7 bases, 8 bases remained unmatched. The CDR3 bases are TGTGCCAGTGGACTAGCGGGAAGAGGGTATACGCAGTATTTT. Amino acid sequence: CASGLAGRGYTQYF.

This clonotype occurred a few times. This chain links TRBV15 with TRBJ2-2, with 8 nucleotides matching TRBD1. Germline V gives CDR1 LNHNV, CDR2 YYDKDF (reference sequence). V was clipped by 4 bases and J by 4 bases; unmatched bases: 2. The CDR3 extends over 14 amino acids. The CDR3 loop reads CATSITGGTGELFF. The CDR3 DNA reads as TGTGCCACCAGCATCACAGGGGGCACCGGGGAGCTGTTTTTT.

The chain combines TRBV28 with TRBJ2-2, with unresolved D. Trimming pared 8 bases from V and 4 bases from J, leaving 8 bases between. The germline gives CDR1 MDHEN, CDR2 SYDVKM. The CDR3 spans 12 residues. The CDR3 loop is CASCGPTGELFF. CDR3 bases: TGTGCCAGCTGTGGACCCACCGGGGAGCTGTTTTTT. Based on the CDR3 plus reference TRBV28 and TRBJ2-2, the full variable domain is DVKVTQSSRYLVKRTGEKVFLECVQDMDHENMFWYRQDPGLGLRLIYFSYDVKMKEKGDIPEGYSVSREKKERFSLILESASTNQTSMYLCASCGPTGELFFGEGSRLTVL.

The chain couples TRBV12-3 or TRBV12-4 to TRBJ1-6; D is uncertain. The CDR3 covers 13 residues. With 5 bases removed from V and 10 bases from J, the gap between germline ends came to 12 bases. The CDR3 DNA is TGTGCCAGCAGTCTATTATCTAACTCACCCCTCCACTTT. Residues: CASSLLSNSPLHF.

CDR3 amino acids: CASKATGAAGNTIYF. DNA for the CDR3: TGTGCCAGCAAAGCAACAGGGGCAGCTGGAAACACCATATATTTT. The rearrangement links TRBV28 to TRBJ1-3; TRBD1 agrees at 7 bases. CDR1 and CDR2 from the germline V gene are MDHEN and SYDVKM. The CDR3 covers 15 residues. V lost 7 bases and J lost 2; bases outside the gene matches: 8.

The rearrangement joins TRBV19 to TRBJ1-3, with a possible D match to TRBD1 (5 bases). V lost 5 bases, J lost 3 bases, and 20 bases lay in between. Germline CDR1 is LNHDA and CDR2 is SQIVND (reference sequence). The length of the CDR3 is 17 residues. CDR3 sequence (DNA): TGTGCCAGTAGTTCGCGCCCAGGGCCTGTCGATGGAAACACCATATATTTT. Translated: CASSSRPGPVDGNTIYF.

The chain employs TRBV11-3 and TRBJ2-3; maybe TRBD2 (5 bases). Germline CDR1 reads SGHNT; CDR2 reads YENEEA. Trimming took off 1 base at V and 2 bases at J, with 7 bases between the two ends. The CDR3 extends over 14 amino acids. Written as DNA, the CDR3 is TGTGCCAGCAGCTTAGGAGACTACACAGATACGCAGTATTTT. Translation: CASSLGDYTDTQYF. Full variable domain (outside the CDR3, taken from reference TRBV11-3 and TRBJ2-3): EAGVVQSPRYKIIEKKQPVAFWCNPISGHNTLYWYLQNLGQGPELLIRYENEEAVDDSQLPKDRFSAERLKGVDSTLKIQPAELGDSAVYLCASSLGDYTDTQYFGPGTRLTVL.

This clonotype was observed a handful of times. This chain connects TRBV4-1 to TRBJ2-5; TRBD2 might be the D (5 bases). The CDR3 has 14 amino acids. CDR1 is MGHRA and CDR2 is YSYEKL in the germline V gene. Trimming removed 1 base from V and 4 bases from J, with 10 bases in between. CDR3 sequence (DNA): TGCGCCAGCAGCCAAGTGGGAGCCCCAGAGACCCAGTACTTC. Protein sequence: CASSQVGAPETQYF.

This chain links TRBV10-2 with TRBJ1-3, with a possible D match to TRBD1 (5 bases). This CDR3 has 14 residues. The germline CDR1 and CDR2 sequences are WSHSY and SAAADI. V was clipped by 4 bases and J by 4 bases, with 11 bases between them. CDR3 coding DNA: TGCGCCAGCAGTGGAGGGGTGCACGGAAACACCATATATTTT. This translates into CASSGGVHGNTIYF.

This clonotype has just a few counts. The chain combines TRBV19 with TRBJ1-5; D remains ambiguous. V gave up 4 bases and J gave up 4 bases, with 2 bases separating them. From germline, CDR1 is LNHDA and CDR2 SQIVND (reference sequence). This CDR3 has 11 residues. For the CDR3, the DNA is TGTGCCAGTAGTAGTAATCAGCCCCAGCATTTT. Translated, it gives CASSSNQPQHF.

This clonotype was observed a few times. The chain combines TRBV29-1 with TRBJ1-3; D is unresolved. This CDR3 is 12 amino acids long. Trimming removed 4 bases from V and 7 bases from J, with 11 bases in between. CDR1 is SQVTM and CDR2 is ANQGSEA in the germline V gene. The CDR3 reads CSVVLADNTIYF. The CDR3 coding sequence is TGCAGCGTTGTCCTGGCCGATAACACCATATATTTT.

This clonotype has a handful of counts. V and J are TRBV15 and TRBJ2-1, with TRBD2 identical over 8 bases. Trimming took 8 bases from V and 6 from J; bases not matched to a gene: 12. The V gene's germline CDR1 is LNHNV and CDR2 YYDKDF (reference sequence). The CDR3 has 15 amino acids. Written as DNA, the CDR3 is TGTGCCACCCGGAGCGGGAGCGGGAGATTCAATGAGCAGTTCTTC. It yields the protein CATRSGSGRFNEQFF.

This CDR3 reads CASSLDPTGELFF. CDR3 coding DNA: TGTGCCAGCAGTTTAGACCCCACCGGGGAGCTGTTTTTT. The chain combines TRBV12-3 or TRBV12-4 with TRBJ2-2, with D unresolved. The germline V and J ends were trimmed by 1 base and 4 bases, with 4 bases remaining between them. The CDR3 has 13 residues.

The chain couples TRBV20-1 to TRBJ2-3; maybe TRBD1 (5 bases). Germline CDR1 is DFQATT and CDR2 is SNEGSKA (reference sequence). The CDR3 runs to 13 residues. V lost 0 bases, J lost 11 bases, and 15 bases lay in between. The CDR3 is CSARDTPGLGQYF. CDR3 DNA: TGCAGTGCTAGAGACACCCCAGGGCTAGGGCAGTATTTT.

This chain links TRBV20-1 with TRBJ2-1; D uncertain. Deletions cut 6 bases from V and 6 bases from J, with 9 bases between. The CDR3 has 11 amino acids. Germline assignment: CDR1 DFQATT and CDR2 SNEGSKA (reference sequence). The CDR3 sequence is CSAQRGNEQFF. The CDR3 coding sequence is TGCAGTGCCCAGAGAGGCAATGAGCAGTTCTTC.

This clonotype was seen just once. The chain links TRBV7-3 to TRBJ2-5; D remains ambiguous. Germline values: CDR1 SGHTA, CDR2 FQGTGA. The CDR3 is 13 amino acids. Trimming took off 2 bases at V and 0 bases at J, with 4 bases between the two ends. The CDR3 sequence is CASSLGYQETQYF. The CDR3 DNA reads TGTGCCAGCAGCTTAGGGTACCAAGAGACCCAGTACTTC. Variable domain in full (rest from reference TRBV7-3 and TRBJ2-5): GAGVSQTPSNKVTEKGKYVELRCDPISGHTALYWYRQSLGQGPEFLIYFQGTGAADDSGLPNDRFFAVRPEGSVSTLKIQRTERGDSAVYLCASSLGYQETQYFGPGTRLLVL.

By sample share, this clonotype is medium-sized. DNA for the CDR3: TGTGCCAGCAGCGCTAGGGACGGCTCCTATGGCTACACCTTC. It translates to CASSARDGSYGYTF. The chain combines TRBV7-2 with TRBJ1-2; TRBD1 is a possible D gene (5 bases). The V gene's germline CDR1 is SGHTA and CDR2 FQGNSA. Between the trimmed V and J ends, which lost 5 bases and 4 bases, there was a span of 14 bases. There are 14 residues in the CDR3.

The chain combines TRBV24-1 with TRBJ2-1, with D maybe TRBD2 (5 bases). V lost 7 bases and J lost 10, with 19 bases in between. Germline CDR1 reads KGHDR; CDR2 reads SFDVKD. The CDR3 is made up of 14 amino acids. The CDR3 DNA follows: TGTGCCACCAGAGACTCCCGGGGTCCTTCGGAGCAGTTCTTC. It codes for CATRDSRGPSEQFF.

The chain carries TRBV28 and TRBJ1-1, with TRBD1 matching over 7 bases. The CDR3 is made up of 13 amino acids. Germline values: CDR1 MDHEN, CDR2 SYDVKM. Losses at the gene ends were 7 bases for V and 4 bases for J; bases not matched to a gene: 6. The CDR3 loop reads CASIQQGPTEAFF. The CDR3, as DNA: TGTGCCAGCATCCAACAGGGGCCCACTGAAGCTTTCTTT.

The V and J genes are TRBV7-2 and TRBJ1-1; D call uncertain. Per germline, CDR1 SGHTA and CDR2 FQGNSA. The ends were cut back, 5 bases at V and 0 bases at J, with 7 bases in the middle. This CDR3 comprises 13 residues. CDR3 sequence (DNA): TGTGCCAGCAGCACAGACCTGAACACTGAAGCTTTCTTT. Translated, it gives CASSTDLNTEAFF.

The chain uses TRBV6-2 or TRBV6-3 and TRBJ2-7; D is unresolved. Looked up from germline, CDR1 is MNHEY and CDR2 is SVGEGT. The CDR3 runs 13 residues. Between the trimmed V and J ends, which lost 7 bases and 0 bases, there was a span of 10 bases. CDR3 residues: CASTGRLSYEQYF. The CDR3 DNA sequence: TGTGCCAGCACTGGACGACTCTCCTACGAGCAGTACTTC.

A few counts support this clonotype. This sequence joins TRBV30 and TRBJ1-1; 7 positions match TRBD1. The CDR3 covers 11 residues. Germline V lookup: CDR1 GTSNPN, CDR2 SVGIG (reference sequence). V dropped 5 bases and J dropped 13; count of bases not matched to a gene: 10. CDR3 protein: CAWRSRQGFFF. In nucleotides, the CDR3 is TGTGCCTGGCGGTCTAGACAGGGCTTTTTCTTT.

This clonotype was observed a few times. The V gene is TRBV7-9, the J gene TRBJ1-5; D gene ambiguous. CDR1 is SEHNR and CDR2 is FQNEAQ in the germline V gene (reference sequence). V was pared by 1 base and J by 4 bases, with 11 bases between. CDR3 size: 15 residues. The CDR3: CASSLGSQRNQPQHF. DNA of the CDR3: TGTGCCAGCAGCTTAGGATCGCAGCGTAATCAGCCCCAGCATTTT.

CDR3 nucleotide sequence: TGTGCCAGCAGCGTAGGGTCCAGCGGGGTCGGGGAGACCCAGTACTTC. As protein: CASSVGSSGVGETQYF. This chain joins TRBV9 and TRBJ2-5, with 7 bases identical to TRBD2. The V gene's germline CDR1 is SGDLS and CDR2 YYNGEE. The CDR3 runs 16 residues. V was pared by 0 bases and J by 5 bases, with 10 bases of the junction left unmatched.